These T cell receptor beta chains were read from a single sample in a study of T-cell reconstitution after alpha-beta-depleted transplantation in children. TCRdb itself ran the PCR reads through MiXCR, one entry per CDR3 protein. The data contain 330,000 or so distinct CDR3 sequences, around 7.3% of them singletons. Material: peripheral blood, obtained 360 days after TCRalphabeta/CD19-depleted stem cell transplant. These receptors came from a female patient between 2 and 10 years old who had a stem cell transplant for Fanconi anemia, so the T cells may come from the graft donor. CDR3s include the opening cysteine and the closing phenylalanine or tryptophan. The D gene is left open where the match is weak. Rows give clone size only sometimes, using once, few, many, or a class for an expanded clone.

D gene	V gene	clone size	J gene	CDR3 protein	CDR3 DNA
-	TRBV18	few	TRBJ2-3	CASSPPSRDTQYF	TGTGCCAGCTCACCCCCATCTAGGGATACGCAGTATTTT
-	TRBV9	many	TRBJ2-5	CASSGVAVGETQYF	TGTGCCAGCAGCGGAGTGGCCGTGGGTGAGACCCAGTACTTC
TRBD1	TRBV11-2	many	TRBJ2-2	CASSLTGDTGELFF	TGTGCCAGCAGCTTAACAGGGGACACCGGGGAGCTGTTTTTT
-	TRBV5-5	few	TRBJ1-2	CASSSRGGYGYTF	TGTGCCAGCAGCTCCCGAGGGGGGTATGGCTACACCTTC
-	TRBV27	many	TRBJ2-7	CASSWSGVSEQYF	TGTGCCAGCAGCTGGTCAGGGGTGAGCGAGCAGTACTTC
-	TRBV29-1	many	TRBJ2-2	CSALLGKVGTGELFF	TGCAGCGCTCTACTCGGGAAAGTGGGCACCGGGGAGCTGTTTTTT
-	TRBV3-1	-	TRBJ1-5	CASSQNLQGNQPQHF	TGTGCCAGCAGCCAAAACCTACAGGGTAATCAGCCCCAGCATTTT
-	TRBV7-2	few	TRBJ2-2	CASSIGLYTGELFF	TGTGCCAGCAGCATCGGACTGTACACCGGGGAGCTGTTTTTT
-	TRBV6-1	few	TRBJ2-7	CASSPFYNSYEQYF	TGTGCCAGCAGCCCATTTTACAACTCCTACGAGCAGTACTTC
TRBD2	TRBV12-3/TRBV12-4	many	TRBJ2-4	CAFSLRPLIAGEDNIQYF	TGTGCCTTCAGTTTACGGCCCCTGATAGCGGGGGAGGATAACATTCAGTACTTC
-	TRBV25-1	many	TRBJ2-5	CASSAGIVGMETQYF	TGTGCCAGCAGTGCAGGGATAGTGGGTATGGAGACCCAGTACTTC
TRBD1	TRBV7-2	many	TRBJ2-7	CASSPWTGDEQYF	TGTGCCAGCAGCCCCTGGACAGGGGACGAGCAGTACTTC
TRBD1	TRBV5-1	many	TRBJ1-1	CASSLEQGRTRNTEAFF	TGCGCCAGCAGCTTGGAACAGGGGCGCACGCGGAACACTGAAGCTTTCTTT
-	TRBV7-2	many	TRBJ2-1	CASSLNRDYNEQFF	TGTGCCAGCAGCTTGAACCGGGACTACAATGAGCAGTTCTTC
-	TRBV7-2	-	TRBJ1-6	CASSHTGRNSPLHF	TGTGCCAGCAGCCATACAGGGAGGAATTCACCCCTCCACTTT
-	TRBV20-1	many	TRBJ2-1	CSARLTVNNEQFF	TGCAGTGCTAGATTGACAGTTAACAATGAGCAGTTCTTC